This is a list of T cell receptor beta chains from one sample in a study of cytomegalovirus exposure and HLA in healthy donors. Some clones are missing from TCRdb's copy, which holds only in-frame ones; the method was immunoSEQ multiplex PCR. The data contain under 150,000 clones, roughly 79% of them seen just once; the ten biggest clones take up approximately 6.3%. What was sequenced was PBMCs. All receptors derive from a woman between 40 and 55 years old in good health and CMV-seropositive. CDR3s include the opening cysteine and the closing phenylalanine or tryptophan. D genes are given only for firm matches.

d_call: TRBD2
cdr3_length: 17
j_call: TRBJ2-1
v_call: TRBV12-5
cdr3_aa: CASGLVSGLSSYNEQFF

d_call: TRBD1
cdr3_length: 15
j_call: TRBJ1-4
v_call: TRBV5-1
cdr3_aa: CASSPQGAGNEKLFF

d_call: TRBD1
cdr3_length: 16
j_call: TRBJ1-3
v_call: TRBV13
cdr3_aa: CASSYRDRDSGNTIYF

d_call: .
cdr3_length: 12
j_call: TRBJ1-1
v_call: TRBV2
cdr3_aa: CATRQLNTEAFF

d_call: TRBD1
cdr3_length: 16
j_call: .
v_call: TRBV27
cdr3_aa: CASSLGFPGQGHEQYF

d_call: .
cdr3_length: 13
j_call: TRBJ2-2
v_call: TRBV7-2
cdr3_aa: CASSRDQTGELFF

d_call: TRBD1
cdr3_length: 15
j_call: TRBJ2-7
v_call: TRBV15
cdr3_aa: CATSRVGQVPREQYF

d_call: TRBD1
cdr3_length: 13
j_call: TRBJ1-3
v_call: TRBV11-2
cdr3_aa: CASSSDRRNTIYF

d_call: .
cdr3_length: 15
j_call: TRBJ2-2
v_call: TRBV7-2
cdr3_aa: CASSYYDRNTGELFF

d_call: TRBD1
cdr3_length: 14
j_call: TRBJ1-1
v_call: TRBV7-2
cdr3_aa: CASSQGQGARIAFF

d_call: .
cdr3_length: 16
j_call: TRBJ1-6
v_call: TRBV19
cdr3_aa: CASAPFGTLYNSPLHF

d_call: .
cdr3_length: 12
j_call: TRBJ1-2
v_call: TRBV7-9
cdr3_aa: CASSSRDTGYTF

d_call: TRBD2
cdr3_length: 18
j_call: TRBJ2-5
v_call: TRBV5-1
cdr3_aa: CASSRGLAGGSYQETQYF

d_call: TRBD1
cdr3_length: 16
j_call: TRBJ2-7
v_call: TRBV15
cdr3_aa: CATSSSPGQGSYEQYF

d_call: TRBD1
cdr3_length: 15
j_call: TRBJ1-1
v_call: TRBV18
cdr3_aa: CASSPRQGGPTEAFF

d_call: .
cdr3_length: 15
j_call: TRBJ2-7
v_call: TRBV12-2
cdr3_aa: CASRLADRGGYEQYF

d_call: TRBD1
cdr3_length: 16
j_call: TRBJ2-1
v_call: TRBV5-1
cdr3_aa: CASSLLGQGTYNEQFF

d_call: TRBD1
cdr3_length: 16
j_call: TRBJ2-3
v_call: TRBV11-2
cdr3_aa: CASSPGTAVVSDTQYF

d_call: TRBD1
cdr3_length: 14
j_call: TRBJ1-2
v_call: TRBV28
cdr3_aa: CAIRPPQGAGGYTF

d_call: .
cdr3_length: 17
j_call: TRBJ2-3
v_call: TRBV4-2
cdr3_aa: CASSQELSVLASDTQYF

d_call: .
cdr3_length: 14
j_call: TRBJ2-7
v_call: TRBV7-2
cdr3_aa: CASSSQPSSYEQYF

d_call: .
cdr3_length: 12
j_call: TRBJ2-3
v_call: TRBV6-5
cdr3_aa: CASRGLTDTQYF

d_call: TRBD1
cdr3_length: 14
j_call: TRBJ1-2
v_call: TRBV5-1
cdr3_aa: CASSTGQGLYGYTF

d_call: TRBD1
cdr3_length: 15
j_call: TRBJ2-2
v_call: TRBV6-1
cdr3_aa: CALGDRGWRSGELFF

d_call: TRBD2
cdr3_length: 16
j_call: TRBJ2-3
v_call: TRBV2
cdr3_aa: CASRGTSGGKSDTQYF

d_call: .
cdr3_length: 13
j_call: TRBJ1-6
v_call: TRBV6-1
cdr3_aa: CASGAEINSPLHF

d_call: .
cdr3_length: 11
j_call: TRBJ1-1
v_call: TRBV7-6
cdr3_aa: CASSSGAEAFF

d_call: .
cdr3_length: 16
j_call: TRBJ1-5
v_call: TRBV5-4
cdr3_aa: CASSLGPGGYNQPQHF

d_call: .
cdr3_length: 12
j_call: TRBJ1-2
v_call: TRBV7-9
cdr3_aa: CASGNRDYGYTF

d_call: TRBD2
cdr3_length: 15
j_call: TRBJ2-1
v_call: TRBV7-9
cdr3_aa: CATEGRGGPNNEQFF

d_call: TRBD1
cdr3_length: 14
j_call: TRBJ1-1
v_call: TRBV6-5
cdr3_aa: CASRNRGMGTEAFF

d_call: TRBD1
cdr3_length: 14
j_call: TRBJ1-1
v_call: TRBV2
cdr3_aa: CASSMGQVNTEAFF

d_call: TRBD1
cdr3_length: 14
j_call: TRBJ1-1
v_call: TRBV9
cdr3_aa: CASSGGDSNTEAFF

d_call: .
cdr3_length: 13
j_call: TRBJ2-1
v_call: TRBV11-2
cdr3_aa: CASSPNPRGSQFF

d_call: TRBD1
cdr3_length: 14
j_call: TRBJ2-4
v_call: TRBV11-2
cdr3_aa: CASSLGQGANIQYF

d_call: .
cdr3_length: 12
j_call: TRBJ2-7
v_call: TRBV19
cdr3_aa: CASSFAGYEQYF

d_call: .
cdr3_length: 13
j_call: TRBJ1-2
v_call: TRBV6-1
cdr3_aa: CASREGFIDGYTF

d_call: .
cdr3_length: 13
j_call: TRBJ2-3
v_call: TRBV6-6
cdr3_aa: CASSYVTGSTQYF

d_call: .
cdr3_length: 15
j_call: TRBJ1-2
v_call: TRBV6-6
cdr3_aa: CASSILVGQADGYTF

d_call: TRBD2
cdr3_length: 20
j_call: TRBJ2-6
v_call: TRBV7-3
cdr3_aa: CASSLPAGGGEGTGANVLTF

d_call: .
cdr3_length: 15
j_call: TRBJ1-3
v_call: TRBV4-2
cdr3_aa: CASSQDVRSGNTIYF

d_call: .
cdr3_length: 14
j_call: TRBJ2-7
v_call: TRBV10-2
cdr3_aa: CATVAADLEHEQYF

d_call: TRBD1
cdr3_length: 16
j_call: TRBJ2-3
v_call: TRBV5-6
cdr3_aa: CASSRRTGQTTDTQYF

d_call: .
cdr3_length: 13
j_call: TRBJ2-2
v_call: TRBV9
cdr3_aa: CASSPLVSGELFF

d_call: TRBD1
cdr3_length: 17
j_call: TRBJ1-3
v_call: TRBV7-2
cdr3_aa: CASSLEGQGLSGNTIYF

d_call: .
cdr3_length: 13
j_call: TRBJ1-2
v_call: TRBV18
cdr3_aa: CASSPTAFYGYTF

d_call: TRBD1
cdr3_length: 17
j_call: TRBJ1-3
v_call: TRBV19
cdr3_aa: CASSRGTGDPSGNTIYF

d_call: .
cdr3_length: 14
j_call: TRBJ1-1
v_call: TRBV6-6
cdr3_aa: CASSYQGRNTEAFF